The 15 T cell receptor beta chains below come from one sample, sequenced in a study of T cells after posttransplantation cyclophosphamide (dated by TCRdb to the mid-2010s). The control cohort consisted of some 10 patients who had myeloablative marrow transplants with methotrexate plus a calcineurin inhibitor and who were sampled 1 year after transplant. The library was made by the immunoSEQ multiplex PCR assay. What TCRdb holds here is the immuneACCESS table cut down to in-frame rearrangements. Part of the clones is not present; checked against another copy, under half of the missing clones reflect an unresolved V gene, and the others are unexplained. For this sample there are 15,000 to 20,000 clones; around 85% appear just once. Together, the top ten hold around 28% of the sample. Sequenced here: PBMCs, sampled after allogeneic stem cell transplant with calcineurin inhibitor and methotrexate. These TCRs come from a female patient between 18 and 35 years old who received an allogeneic stem cell transplant from an unrelated donor, was CMV-positive, and had acute and chronic GVHD. After a transplant, the graft donor may have provided part of the T cells.

The rearrangement joins TRBV11-2 to TRBJ1-6, with D unclear. Germline CDR1 reads SGHAT; CDR2 reads FQNNGV. Trimming took off 5 bases at V and 4 bases at J, with 18 bases between the two ends. This CDR3 comprises 17 residues. CDR3 coding DNA: TGTGCCAGCAGCCGGGGAACCAGGACGGATTATAATTCACCCCTCCACTTT. Protein sequence: CASSRGTRTDYNSPLHF. Combining the CDR3 with reference TRBV11-2 and TRBJ1-6 gives the whole variable domain EAGVAQSPRYKIIEKRQSVAFWCNPISGHATLYWYQQILGQGPKLLIQFQNNGVVDDSQLPKDRFSAERLKGVDSTLKIQPAKLEDSAVYLCASSRGTRTDYNSPLHFGNGTRLTVT.

The genes are TRBV29-1 and TRBJ2-7; D may be TRBD1 (6 bases). Germline V gene sequence: CDR1 SQVTM, CDR2 ANQGSEA. Trimming left V 5 bases short and J 4 bases short, with 21 bases between. The CDR3 runs 15 residues. CDR3 sequence: CSVMGHPPPTYEQYF. In nucleotides, the CDR3 is TGCAGCGTTATGGGACATCCACCTCCTACTTACGAGCAGTACTTC.

The CDR3, as DNA: TGTGCCAGCAGCCAGAACCTCGGGACAGGTGGCAATCAGCCCCAGCATTTT. Residues: CASSQNLGTGGNQPQHF. The chain employs TRBV14 and TRBJ1-5, with 8 positions matching TRBD1. V was pared by 3 bases and J by 2 bases, with 9 bases of the junction left unmatched. CDR3 size: 17 residues. CDR1 and CDR2 (germline): SGHDN, FVKESK.

This rearrangement joins TRBV19 to TRBJ2-3; 7 bases are shared with TRBD1. The CDR3 has 14 residues. V dropped 6 bases and J dropped 1; count of bases not matched to a gene: 4. Germline CDR1 is LNHDA and CDR2 is SQIVND (reference sequence). The CDR3 nucleotides are TGTGCCAGTAGCGCCGGGACAGGCACAGATACGCAGTATTTT. It specifies CASSAGTGTDTQYF.

V usage is TRBV11-2 and J usage is TRBJ2-5; 14 bases align to TRBD2. Judging by the DNA end, TRBJ2-7 fits better; the J call may be wrong. CDR1 SGHAT and CDR2 FQNNGV come from the germline V gene. There are 19 residues in the CDR3. CDR3 residues: CASSQKAGLAGVGSYEQYF. The CDR3 nucleotides are TGTGCCAGCAGCCAAAAAGCGGGACTAGCGGGAGTTGGCTCCTACGAGCAGTACTTC.

V gene TRBV7-8 combines with J gene TRBJ1-1, with 7 bases identical to TRBD1. V dropped 5 bases and J dropped 10; count of bases not matched to a gene: 16. The germline CDR1 and CDR2 sequences are SGHVS and FQNEAQ. The CDR3 has 15 amino acids. The CDR3 nucleotides are TGTGCCAGCAGCACGAGACAGGGCGGAGTAGTGAGAGCTTTCTTT. Translating gives CASSTRQGGVVRAFF. Drawing the rest from reference TRBV7-8 and TRBJ1-1, the complete variable domain is GAGVSQSPRYKVAKRGQDVALRCDPISGHVSLFWYQQALGQGPEFLTYFQNEAQLDKSGLPSDRFFAERPEGSVSTLKIQRTQQEDSAVYLCASSTRQGGVVRAFFGQGTRLTVV.

V and J are TRBV6-5 and TRBJ1-5; D is perhaps TRBD1 (5 bases). The V gene's germline CDR1 is MNHEY and CDR2 SVGAGI. Trimming took 0 bases from V and 1 from J, leaving 10 bases between them. There are 16 residues in the CDR3. CDR3 DNA sequence: TGTGCCAGCAGTTACTCGAGCCCAGGGAGCAATCAGCCCCAGCATTTT. Its translation is CASSYSSPGSNQPQHF.

As to this clone: One end of the junction varies from germline; a read error may be responsible. V is TRBV28 and J is TRBJ2-1; the D is unclear. The V gene's germline CDR1 is MDHEN and CDR2 SYDVKM. The CDR3 extends over 11 amino acids. For the CDR3, the DNA is TGTGCCAGCAGCCCAAGGTTGGAGCGGTTCTTC. Translation gives CASSPRLERFF. The full variable domain, its missing parts supplied by reference TRBV28 and TRBJ2-1, is DVKVTQSSRYLVKRTGEKVFLECVQDMDHENMFWYRQDPGLGLRLIYFSYDVKMKEKGDIPEGYSVSREKKERFSLILESASTNQTSMYLCASSPRLERFFGPGTRLTVL.

This clone has only one observation. This chain uses TRBV28 with TRBJ1-4; a weak D match, TRBD1 (5 bases). The length of the CDR3 is 15 residues. The germline gives CDR1 MDHEN, CDR2 SYDVKM. The V end lost 7 bases, the J end lost 7 bases, and 19 bases lay between the germline ends. CDR3 nucleotide sequence: TGTGCCAGCACCCCATGGGGGGAAGGTGGTGAAAAACTGTTTTTT. Protein: CASTPWGEGGEKLFF.

This chain uses TRBV9 with TRBJ2-5, with 9 bases that match TRBD1. The CDR3 runs to 14 residues. Trimming cost V 4 bases and J 5 bases; bases outside gene matches: 6. The germline CDR1 and CDR2 sequences are SGDLS and YYNGEE. The CDR3 nucleotides read TGTGCCAGCAGCCTGGGACAGGGCCCCGAGACCCAGTACTTC. It codes for CASSLGQGPETQYF. Together with reference TRBV9 and TRBJ2-5, the CDR3 gives the full variable domain: DSGVTQTPKHLITATGQRVTLRCSPRSGDLSVYWYQQSLDQGLQFLIQYYNGEERAKGNILERFSAQQFPDLHSELNLSSLELGDSALYFCASSLGQGPETQYFGPGTRLLVL.

The chain joins TRBV27 to TRBJ1-3; D not certain. CDR1 and CDR2 from the germline V gene are MNHEY and SMNVEV (reference sequence). V lost 6 bases and J lost 0, with 6 bases in between. CDR3 length equals 13 residues. The CDR3 loop reads CASRGLSGNTIYF. The CDR3 nucleotides are TGTGCCAGCAGGGGCCTCTCTGGAAACACCATATATTTT.

The CDR3 sequence is CASSLTGSMNTGELFF. DNA for the CDR3: TGCGCCAGCAGCCTTACAGGGTCGATGAACACCGGGGAGCTGTTTTTT. The rearrangement uses TRBV5-1 and TRBJ2-2; D possibly corresponds to TRBD1 (6 bases). Germline V lookup: CDR1 SGHRS, CDR2 YFSETQ. V lost 4 bases, J lost 1 base, and 14 bases lay in between. CDR3 length: 16 residues.

This clone was counted once. The genes are TRBV11-2 and TRBJ1-5, with D possibly matching TRBD1 (6 bases). The V gene lost 5 bases and the J gene lost 2 bases, with 13 bases spanning the gap. The CDR3 is 15 amino acids. Germline CDR1 SGHAT, CDR2 FQNNGV. The CDR3: CASSITGRGNQPQHF. In nucleotides, the CDR3 is TGTGCCAGCAGCATAACAGGGAGAGGCAATCAGCCCCAGCATTTT.

This rearrangement joins TRBV5-4 to TRBJ2-1, with 12 bases that match TRBD2. The CDR3 consists of 15 residues. The V and J ends lost 4 bases and 8 bases, in that order; junction bases with no gene match: 7. CDR1 is SGHNT and CDR2 is YYREEE in the germline V gene (reference sequence). CDR3 sequence (DNA): TGTGCCAGCAGCCAGACTAGCGGGAGAACGGATGAGCAGTTCTTC. Translating it yields CASSQTSGRTDEQFF.

This clone was counted between two and nine times. The rearrangement joins TRBV27 to TRBJ1-2; 8 bases fit TRBD1. Germline CDR1 is MNHEY and CDR2 is SMNVEV (reference sequence). The CDR3 is 13 amino acids. The ends lost 3 bases at V and 6 bases at J; junction bases unmatched: 3. CDR3 residues: CASSFVRGHGYTF. DNA for the CDR3: TGTGCCAGCAGTTTTGTCAGGGGGCATGGCTACACCTTC.